There are a few counts of the clone carrying this T cell receptor (beta chain). TCRdb's copy holds only in-frame clones and misses some; the assay was immunoSEQ multiplex PCR. The table includes over 300,000 clones, just over 85% detected once. The sample comes from a study of blood T cell repertoires in COVID-19. This CDR3 has 16 amino acids. V lost 4 bases and J lost 0, with 13 bases in between. Germline V gives CDR1 MGHRA, CDR2 YSYEKL. Across about two dozen US areas, participants ranged in age from about 18 to 100 years. Membership in each cohort depended on participant-reported clinical history. Cohort 3 recovered donors had two negative PCRs, clearance, or symptom resolution.

Sample: PBMCs or T cells enriched from blood (not recorded which). The origin of this receptor is a woman aged 18-29 years who had recovered from COVID-19. The chain joins TRBV4-1 to TRBJ1-3; no clear D. The CDR3 region has the DNA TGCGCCAGCAGCCGATTAGCGGGGTTCTCTGGAAACACCATATATTTT. Translating it yields CASSRLAGFSGNTIYF.